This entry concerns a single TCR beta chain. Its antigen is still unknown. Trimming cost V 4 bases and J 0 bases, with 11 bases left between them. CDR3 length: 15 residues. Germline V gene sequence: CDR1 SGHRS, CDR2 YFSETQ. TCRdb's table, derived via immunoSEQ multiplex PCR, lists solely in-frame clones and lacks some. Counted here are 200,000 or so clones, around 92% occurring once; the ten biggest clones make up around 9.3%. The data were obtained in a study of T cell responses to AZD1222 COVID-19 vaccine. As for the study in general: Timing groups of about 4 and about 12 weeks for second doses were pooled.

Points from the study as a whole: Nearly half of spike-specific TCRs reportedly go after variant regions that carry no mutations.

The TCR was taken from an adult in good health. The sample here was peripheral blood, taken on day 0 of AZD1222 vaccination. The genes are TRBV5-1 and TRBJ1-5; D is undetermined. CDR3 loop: CASSPGSYSNQPQHF. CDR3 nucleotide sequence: TGCGCCAGCAGCCCGGGGTCTTATAGCAATCAGCCCCAGCATTTT.